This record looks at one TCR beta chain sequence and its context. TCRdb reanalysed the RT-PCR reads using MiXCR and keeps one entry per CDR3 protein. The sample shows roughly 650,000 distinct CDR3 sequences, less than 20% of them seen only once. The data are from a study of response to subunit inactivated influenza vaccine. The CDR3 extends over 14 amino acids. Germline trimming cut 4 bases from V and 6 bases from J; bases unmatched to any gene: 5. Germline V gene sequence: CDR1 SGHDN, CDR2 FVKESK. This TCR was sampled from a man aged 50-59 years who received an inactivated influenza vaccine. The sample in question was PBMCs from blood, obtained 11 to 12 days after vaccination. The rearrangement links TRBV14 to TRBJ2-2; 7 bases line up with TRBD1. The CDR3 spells CASSPWTGPGELFF. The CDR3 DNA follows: TGTGCCAGCAGCCCGTGGACAGGCCCCGGGGAGCTGTTTTTT.